These T cell receptor beta chains were read from a single sample in a study of cytomegalovirus exposure and HLA in healthy donors. Using immunoSEQ multiplex PCR, the repertoire was profiled, and TCRdb retains in-frame clones only, with some absent. The sample yields some 180,000 clones, around three quarters seen once. The sample taken for sequencing was PBMCs. Every receptor here comes from a woman aged 25-40 years in good health and CMV-seropositive. CDR3s include the opening cysteine and the closing phenylalanine or tryptophan. A D gene is named only where the DNA matches it firmly. Rows may omit the clone size; those that give it use once, few, many or a size class.

cdr3_length | clone_size | d_call | j_call | v_call | cdr3_nt | cdr3_aa
15 | few | - | TRBJ1-2 | TRBV7-2 | TGTGCCAGCAGCTTAGCAGCACAGGGAAACTATGGCTACACCTTC | CASSLAAQGNYGYTF
16 | - | - | TRBJ1-6 | TRBV21-1 | TGTGCCAGCAGCAAAGACAAGTACTCCTATAATTCACCCCTCCACTTT | CASSKDKYSYNSPLHF
13 | - | - | TRBJ2-1 | TRBV28 | TGTGCCAGCAGTGGCGACACGGACAATGAGCAGTTCTTC | CASSGDTDNEQFF
15 | - | - | TRBJ1-5 | TRBV6-1 | TGTGCCAGCAGCGGTCTGGACAGCCGTAATCAGCCCCAGCATTTT | CASSGLDSRNQPQHF
17 | - | TRBD2 | TRBJ2-5 | TRBV15 | TGTGCCACCAGCAGAGATTTAGGGACTAGCGGGTCAGAGACCCAGTACTTC | CATSRDLGTSGSETQYF
13 | - | - | TRBJ1-5 | TRBV6-1 | TGTGCCAGCAGCCTCGGGGGGGCCCAGCCCCAGCATTTT | CASSLGGAQPQHF
16 | - | - | TRBJ2-5 | TRBV5-1 | TGCGCCAGCATCAACCCCCCGACAGGGAGGAAAGAGACCCAGTACTTC | CASINPPTGRKETQYF
16 | - | - | TRBJ2-1 | TRBV4-1 | TGCGCCAGCACCGTTGATGCCGCACCCAGTAACAATGAGCAGTTCTTC | CASTVDAAPSNNEQFF
14 | - | - | TRBJ1-6 | TRBV30 | TGTGCCTGGAGTGTACGAGGATATAATTCACCCCTCCACTTT | CAWSVRGYNSPLHF
15 | - | TRBD2 | TRBJ2-7 | TRBV5-1 | TGCGCCAGCAGCTTAGCTAGCGGGGGGTCCTACGAGCAGTACTTC | CASSLASGGSYEQYF
17 | - | - | TRBJ1-3 | TRBV10-3 | TGTGCCATCAGTGACCCGGCAGGGGTCCTACCTGGAAACACCATATATTTT | CAISDPAGVLPGNTIYF
14 | - | TRBD1 | TRBJ2-7 | TRBV5-4 | TGTGCCAGCACCATCACAGGGGGCAAGAACGAGCAGTACTTC | CASTITGGKNEQYF
15 | - | - | TRBJ1-5 | TRBV6-8 | TGTGCCAGCAACTTTGGGGGGAGAAGCAATCAGCCCCAGCATTTT | CASNFGGRSNQPQHF
15 | - | TRBD1 | TRBJ1-4 | TRBV9 | TGTGCCAGCAGCCCCGTGGGGACAGGGGATGAAAAACTGTTTTTT | CASSPVGTGDEKLFF
11 | - | - | TRBJ2-7 | TRBV20-1 | TGCAGTGCTCGGGACTCCTACGAGCAGTACTTC | CSARDSYEQYF
12 | - | - | TRBJ1-1 | TRBV7-9 | TGTTCCAGCATACAGTCGAACACTGAAGCTTTCTTT | CSSIQSNTEAFF
17 | - | - | TRBJ2-2 | TRBV10-3 | TGTGCCATCTTGGTGGGTGGAGGAATGCCGAACACCGGGGAGCTGTTTTTT | CAILVGGGMPNTGELFF
15 | - | TRBD2 | TRBJ2-3 | TRBV4-2 | TGTGCCAGCAGCCTTGGACTAGCGGGAGAGGATACGCAGTATTTT | CASSLGLAGEDTQYF
13 | - | TRBD1 | TRBJ2-6 | TRBV10-3 | TGTGCCACCCAGGGGGTTGGGGCCAACGTCCTGACTTTC | CATQGVGANVLTF
14 | - | - | TRBJ2-7 | TRBV5-1 | TGCGCCAGCAGCCCTCCGGGACACTCCTACGAGCAGTACTTC | CASSPPGHSYEQYF
14 | - | - | TRBJ1-5 | TRBV7-9 | TGTGCCAGCATCCTCTCTGGACAGACTCAGCCCCAGCATTTT | CASILSGQTQPQHF
12 | - | - | TRBJ2-2 | TRBV2 | TGTGCCAGCCTCCCTGGGCCCGGGGAGCTGTTTTTT | CASLPGPGELFF
15 | - | TRBD2 | TRBJ2-3 | TRBV28 | TGTGCCAGCAGTCTAGCGGGGGATAGGGCAGATACGCAGTATTTT | CASSLAGDRADTQYF
16 | once | - | TRBJ2-2 | TRBV5-1 | TGCGCCAGCAGCTTGGGGGGGGGCGCGAACACCGGGGAGCTGTTTTTT | CASSLGGGANTGELFF
13 | - | - | TRBJ2-7 | TRBV12-5 | TGTGCTAGTGGTTTGCCCGACAGCTACGAGCAGTACTTC | CASGLPDSYEQYF
16 | - | TRBD1 | TRBJ1-2 | TRBV4-1 | TGCGCCAGCAGCCAAGTCATCGGACAGGGGAACTATGGCTACACCTTC | CASSQVIGQGNYGYTF
14 | - | TRBD1 | TRBJ2-1 | TRBV7-2 | TGTGCCAGCAGCTTAGTAGGGGGCACGGATGAGCAGTTCTTC | CASSLVGGTDEQFF
14 | - | TRBD1 | TRBJ1-2 | TRBV30 | TGTGCCTGGAGCCCGGGACAGGGGAGCTATGGCTACACCTTC | CAWSPGQGSYGYTF
12 | - | - | TRBJ1-2 | TRBV19 | TGTGCCAGTGGGGGTCGGGGGTATGGCTACACCTTC | CASGGRGYGYTF
14 | - | TRBD1 | TRBJ1-1 | TRBV6-6 | TGTGCCAGCAGACGGACAGGGTTGGTAACTGAAGCTTTCTTT | CASRRTGLVTEAFF
16 | - | TRBD2 | TRBJ2-1 | TRBV6-4 | TGTGCCAGCAGTGAAAAGACTAGCGGGCTATACAATGAGCAGTTCTTC | CASSEKTSGLYNEQFF
15 | - | - | TRBJ1-5 | TRBV4-1 | TGCGCCAGCAGCCAAGATAGGGGACACAATCAGCCCCAGCATTTT | CASSQDRGHNQPQHF
14 | - | - | TRBJ2-2 | TRBV7-2 | TGTGCCAGCAGCCCAAACGGGGTCGCCGGGGAGCTGTTTTTT | CASSPNGVAGELFF
15 | - | TRBD1 | TRBJ2-7 | TRBV7-2 | TGTGCCAGCAGAAAATCCGGGACAGGGTCCTACGAGCAGTACTTC | CASRKSGTGSYEQYF
14 | - | TRBD2 | TRBJ2-2 | TRBV28 | TGTGCCAGCAGGCCTAGCGGGAGGACCGGGGAGCTGTTTTTT | CASRPSGRTGELFF